What follows is one TCR beta chain and its context. The data stem from a study of blood T cell repertoires in COVID-19. V was clipped by 2 bases and J by 3 bases, with 10 bases between them. This CDR3 has 15 residues. Germline V gene data show CDR1 as MNHEY and CDR2 as SVGAGI. The assay was immunoSEQ multiplex PCR, and TCRdb's table has in-frame clones only and misses some. This sample has 250,000 or so clones; under 90% occur once, and the top ten carry 3.6%. The chain recombines TRBV6-5 with TRBJ1-4; no clear D gene. Sequenced input: PBMCs or T cells enriched from blood (not recorded which). The sequence came from a woman aged 40 to 50 who had been exposed to COVID-19. CDR3 protein: CASSYEAVANEKLFF. CDR3 nucleotides: TGTGCCAGCAGTTACGAGGCGGTGGCTAATGAAAAACTGTTTTTT.